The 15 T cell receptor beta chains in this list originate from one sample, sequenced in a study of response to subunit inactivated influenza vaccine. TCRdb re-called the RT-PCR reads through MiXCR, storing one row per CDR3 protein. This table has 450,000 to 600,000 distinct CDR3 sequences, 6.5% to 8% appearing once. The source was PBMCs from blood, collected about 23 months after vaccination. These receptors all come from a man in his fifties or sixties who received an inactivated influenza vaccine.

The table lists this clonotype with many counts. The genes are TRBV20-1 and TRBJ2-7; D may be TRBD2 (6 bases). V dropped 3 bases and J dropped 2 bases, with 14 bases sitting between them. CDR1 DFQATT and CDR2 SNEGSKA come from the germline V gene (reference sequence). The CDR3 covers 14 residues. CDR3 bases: TGCAGTGCTAGGTCCGGGACTCTCGCCTACGAGCAGTACTTC. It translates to CSARSGTLAYEQYF.

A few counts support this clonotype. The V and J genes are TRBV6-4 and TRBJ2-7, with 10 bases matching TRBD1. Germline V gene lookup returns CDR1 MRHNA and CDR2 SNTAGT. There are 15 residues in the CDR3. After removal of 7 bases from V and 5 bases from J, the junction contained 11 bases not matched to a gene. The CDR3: CASIGPGQGNHEQYF. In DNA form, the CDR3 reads TGTGCCAGCATTGGTCCGGGACAGGGGAACCACGAGCAGTACTTC.

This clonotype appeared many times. This CDR3 reads CSARWVGSGSDEQFF. The CDR3 DNA reads TGCAGTGCTAGATGGGTAGGTAGCGGGAGCGATGAGCAGTTCTTC. V usage is TRBV20-1 and J usage is TRBJ2-1; TRBD2 agrees at 9 bases. V shed 2 bases, J shed 8 bases, and the junction held 10 bases outside the gene matches. The CDR3 is 15 amino acids. Germline lookup yields CDR1 DFQATT and CDR2 SNEGSKA (reference sequence).

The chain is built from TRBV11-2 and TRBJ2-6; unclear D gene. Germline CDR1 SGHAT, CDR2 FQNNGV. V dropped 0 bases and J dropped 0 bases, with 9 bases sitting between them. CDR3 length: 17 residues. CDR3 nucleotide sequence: TGTGCCAGCAGCTTAGACAGCAGCCCCTCTGGGGCCAACGTCCTGACTTTC. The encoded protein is CASSLDSSPSGANVLTF.

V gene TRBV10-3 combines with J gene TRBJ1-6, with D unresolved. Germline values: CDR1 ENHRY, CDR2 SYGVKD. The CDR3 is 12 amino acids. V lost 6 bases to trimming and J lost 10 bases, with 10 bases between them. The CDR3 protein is CAIRTENSPLHF. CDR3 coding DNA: TGTGCCATCAGAACAGAGAACTCACCCCTCCACTTT.

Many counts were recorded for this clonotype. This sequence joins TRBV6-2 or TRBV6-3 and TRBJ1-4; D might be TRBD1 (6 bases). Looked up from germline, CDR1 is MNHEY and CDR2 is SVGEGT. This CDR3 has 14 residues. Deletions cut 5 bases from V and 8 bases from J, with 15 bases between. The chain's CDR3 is CASSNRETVEKLFF. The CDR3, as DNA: TGTGCCAGCAGTAACAGGGAGACGGTCGAAAAACTGTTTTTT.

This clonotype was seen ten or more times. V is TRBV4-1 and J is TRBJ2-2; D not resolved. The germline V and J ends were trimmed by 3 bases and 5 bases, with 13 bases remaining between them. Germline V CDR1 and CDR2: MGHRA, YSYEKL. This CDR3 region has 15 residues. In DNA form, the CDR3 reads TGCGCCAGCAGCCAGCAAAGGACGGAAACCGGGGAGCTGTTTTTT. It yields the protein CASSQQRTETGELFF.

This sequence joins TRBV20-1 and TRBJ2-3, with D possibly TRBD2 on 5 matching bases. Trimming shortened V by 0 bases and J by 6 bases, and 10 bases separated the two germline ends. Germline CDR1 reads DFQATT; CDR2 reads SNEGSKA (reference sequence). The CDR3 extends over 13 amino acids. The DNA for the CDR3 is TGCAGTGCTAGAGATCGATGGGAGGATACGCAGTATTTT. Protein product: CSARDRWEDTQYF.

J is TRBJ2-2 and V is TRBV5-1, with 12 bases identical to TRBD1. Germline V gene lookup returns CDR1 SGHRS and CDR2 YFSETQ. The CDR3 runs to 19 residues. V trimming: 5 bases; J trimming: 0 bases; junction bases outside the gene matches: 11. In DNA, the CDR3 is TGCGCCAGCAGGCAAGCCGGGACAGGGGGCGCGGCGAACACCGGGGAGCTGTTTTTT. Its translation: CASRQAGTGGAANTGELFF.

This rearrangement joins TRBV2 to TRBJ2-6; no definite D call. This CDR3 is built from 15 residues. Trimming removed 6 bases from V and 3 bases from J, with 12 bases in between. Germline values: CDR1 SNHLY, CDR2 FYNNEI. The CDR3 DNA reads TGTGCCAGCAGCGCGAACAGCGTTGGGGCCAACGTCCTGACTTTC. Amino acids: CASSANSVGANVLTF.

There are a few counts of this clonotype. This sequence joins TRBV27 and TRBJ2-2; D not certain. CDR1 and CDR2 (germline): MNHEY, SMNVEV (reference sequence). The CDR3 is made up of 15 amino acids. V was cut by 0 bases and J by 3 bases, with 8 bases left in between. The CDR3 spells CASSLSRTDTGELFF. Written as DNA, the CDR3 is TGTGCCAGCAGTTTATCGCGGACGGACACCGGGGAGCTGTTTTTT.

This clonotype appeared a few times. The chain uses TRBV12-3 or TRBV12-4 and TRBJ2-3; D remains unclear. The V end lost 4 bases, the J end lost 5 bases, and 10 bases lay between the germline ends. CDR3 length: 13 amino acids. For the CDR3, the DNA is TGTGCCAGCAGTTCGGCGATACTAGATACGCAGTATTTT. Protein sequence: CASSSAILDTQYF.

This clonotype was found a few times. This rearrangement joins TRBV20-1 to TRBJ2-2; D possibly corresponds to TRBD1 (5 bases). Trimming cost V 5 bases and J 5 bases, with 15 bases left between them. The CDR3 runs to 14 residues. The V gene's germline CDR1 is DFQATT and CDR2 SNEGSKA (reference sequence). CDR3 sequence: CSAETGSGTGELFF. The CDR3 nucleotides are TGCAGTGCTGAAACAGGCTCAGGGACCGGGGAGCTGTTTTTT.

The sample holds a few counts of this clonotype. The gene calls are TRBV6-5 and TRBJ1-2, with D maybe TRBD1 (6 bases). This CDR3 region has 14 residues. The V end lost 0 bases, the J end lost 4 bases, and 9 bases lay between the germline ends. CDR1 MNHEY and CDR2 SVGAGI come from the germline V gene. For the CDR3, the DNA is TGTGCCAGCAGTTACTCGACAGGACCCTATGGCTACACCTTC. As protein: CASSYSTGPYGYTF.

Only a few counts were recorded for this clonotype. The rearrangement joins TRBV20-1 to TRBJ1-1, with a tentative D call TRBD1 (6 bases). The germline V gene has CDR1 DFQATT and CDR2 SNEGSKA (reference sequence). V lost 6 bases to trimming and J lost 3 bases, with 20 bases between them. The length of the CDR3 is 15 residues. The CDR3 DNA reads TGCAGTGCGCGAGCACAGGGTGTCATGGACACTGAAGCTTTCTTT. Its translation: CSARAQGVMDTEAFF.